This T cell receptor beta chain emerged from a study of radiotherapy plus CTLA-4 blockade in lung cancer. Study summary: Objective responses arose in roughly 20% of patients, and 25% to 40% experienced disease control. Study results and limitations: Expansion in blood of tumor-derived TCR clones was seen after radiotherapy plus ipilimumab.

TCRdb's copy holds only in-frame clones and misses some; the assay was immunoSEQ multiplex PCR. The sample consists of roughly 1,400 clones, around nine tenths of them appearing once. Trimming cost V 0 bases and J 0 bases, with 3 bases left between them. CDR1 and CDR2 (germline): SGHRS, YFSETQ. The CDR3 extends over 14 amino acids. Lung cancer patients with chemo-refractory metastatic non-small-cell disease were given focal radiation plus CTLA-4 blockade with ipilimumab. Concerning this clone itself: The antigen is not known.

The sequences come from tumor tissue, collected from a patient treated with radiotherapy plus ipilimumab. The chain uses TRBV5-1 and TRBJ2-2; D gene unclear. The origin of this receptor is a human donor with non-small cell lung cancer who had a complete response to radiotherapy plus ipilimumab. The CDR3 reads CASSLVTNTGELFF. The CDR3 DNA follows: TGCGCCAGCAGCTTGGTAACGAACACCGGGGAGCTGTTTTTT.